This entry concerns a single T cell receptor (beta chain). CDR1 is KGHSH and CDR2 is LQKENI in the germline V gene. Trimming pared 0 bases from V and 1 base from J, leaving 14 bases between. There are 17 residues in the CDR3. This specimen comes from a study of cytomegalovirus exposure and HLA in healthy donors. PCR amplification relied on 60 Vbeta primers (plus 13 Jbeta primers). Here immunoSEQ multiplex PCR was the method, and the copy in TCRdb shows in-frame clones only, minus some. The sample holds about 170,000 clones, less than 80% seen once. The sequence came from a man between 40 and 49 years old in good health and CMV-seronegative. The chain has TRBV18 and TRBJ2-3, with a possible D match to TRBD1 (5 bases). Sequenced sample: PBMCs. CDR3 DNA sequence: TGTGCCAGCTCACCACCGGGGCAGGGATCGGGCACAGATACGCAGTATTTT. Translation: CASSPPGQGSGTDTQYF.